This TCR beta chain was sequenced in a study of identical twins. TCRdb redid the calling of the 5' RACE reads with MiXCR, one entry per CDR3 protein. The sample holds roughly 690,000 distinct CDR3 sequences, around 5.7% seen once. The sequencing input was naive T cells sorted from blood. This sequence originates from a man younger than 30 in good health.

CDR3 in DNA: TGCAGTGCTAGTCAGGGGGCCGGCGGCTATGGCTACACCTTC. The encoded protein is CSASQGAGGYGYTF. The chain links TRBV20-1 to TRBJ1-2; 8 nucleotides agree with TRBD1. J lost 4 bases, V lost 3 bases, and 7 bases had no gene match. The germline CDR1 and CDR2 sequences are DFQATT and SNEGSKA (reference sequence). The CDR3 covers 14 residues.